One T cell receptor beta chain is described in this entry. Repertoires were generated with immunoSEQ multiplex PCR, while TCRdb's copy carries only in-frame clones and drops some. The top ten hold approximately 1.4% of the sample, which has about 49,000 clones, about 83% seen once. The data were taken from a study of blood T cell repertoires in COVID-19. For the study at large: The study drew acute and convalescent COVID-19 samples from the United States, Italy and Spain. Nucleic acid was either cDNA or gDNA, and it came from T cells, B-cell-depleted T cells, or PBMCs.

The CDR3 contains 14 residues. With 4 bases removed from V and 7 bases from J, the gap between germline ends came to 15 bases. The V gene's germline CDR1 is SGHRS and CDR2 YFSETQ. Sample: peripheral blood. The J gene is TRBJ2-1, the V gene TRBV5-1, with a weak D call TRBD2 (7 bases). The TCR was taken from a man aged 50 to 59 with acute or convalescent COVID-19. The CDR3, as DNA: TGCGCCAGCAGCGGGGGGGCGCAAAGGAATGAGCAGTTCTTC. Its translation: CASSGGAQRNEQFF.